Shown below are 28 T cell receptor beta chains from a single sample sequenced in a study of PD-1 blockade in mismatch repair-deficient tumors. Repertoires were generated with immunoSEQ multiplex PCR, while TCRdb's copy carries only in-frame clones and drops some. The table shows about 120,000 clones, with more than 60% occurring only once. Here the sequenced sample was peripheral blood, taken roughly 13 months after starting pembrolizumab. These receptors were collected from an adult with mismatch repair-deficient cancer.

The chain recombines TRBV5-6 with TRBJ2-7, with D perhaps matching TRBD1 (6 bases). Looked up from germline, CDR1 is SGHDT and CDR2 is YYEEEE. The CDR3 extends over 17 amino acids. Trimming stripped 2 bases from V and 1 base from J, with 19 bases between. This chain's CDR3 is CASSFGTRVGQSYEQYF. DNA for the CDR3: TGTGCCAGCAGCTTTGGTACCCGGGTCGGACAGTCCTACGAGCAGTACTTC.

This chain connects TRBV2 to TRBJ2-7; no clear D gene. The CDR3 has 13 residues. CDR1 and CDR2 from the germline V gene are SNHLY and FYNNEI. V dropped 2 bases and J dropped 5 bases, with 10 bases sitting between them. CDR3 DNA sequence: TGTGCCAGCAGTGAAACATACGGAAACGAGCAGTACTTC. This translates into CASSETYGNEQYF.

This chain uses TRBV30 with TRBJ1-5; D gene unclear. Trimming took 2 bases from V and 3 from J, leaving 14 bases between them. The CDR3 contains 15 residues. CDR1 is GTSNPN and CDR2 is SVGIG in the germline V gene (reference sequence). DNA of the CDR3: TGTGCCTGGAGTCGATACGGACGGAACAATCAGCCCCAGCATTTT. This codes for CAWSRYGRNNQPQHF.

The chain is built from TRBV5-1 and TRBJ2-5; D tentatively reads TRBD1 or TRBD2 (5 bases each). The V gene lost 4 bases and the J gene lost 5 bases, with 21 bases spanning the gap. Germline lookup yields CDR1 SGHRS and CDR2 YFSETQ. The CDR3 sequence is 16 residues long. For the CDR3, the DNA is TGCGCCAGCAGCCCGACGGGACCCAACTCCGGGGAGACCCAGTACTTC. Translation gives CASSPTGPNSGETQYF. Variable domain in full (rest from reference TRBV5-1 and TRBJ2-5): KAGVTQTPRYLIKTRGQQVTLSCSPISGHRSVSWYQQTPGQGLQFLFEYFSETQRNKGNFPGRFSGRQFSNSRSEMNVSTLELGDSALYLCASSPTGPNSGETQYFGPGTRLLVL.

The rearrangement links TRBV10-2 to TRBJ1-2, with a weak D call TRBD1 (5 bases). CDR1 WSHSY and CDR2 SAAADI come from the germline V gene. V lost 7 bases and J lost 3, with 6 bases in between. The CDR3 is 11 amino acids. The CDR3 region has the DNA TGCGCCAGCAAGGGGTACTATGGCTACACCTTC. Its translation is CASKGYYGYTF.

CDR3 bases: TGTGCCAGCAGCGCGACTAGCGGACGGTACAATGAGCAGTTCTTC. Amino acid sequence: CASSATSGRYNEQFF. The chain links TRBV21-1 to TRBJ2-1; the D call of TRBD2 is as the table states it, not checked on the DNA. TRBV21-1 is marked as a pseudogene. The CDR3 length is 15 residues.

The count of this clone is one. The chain joins TRBV19 to TRBJ2-3, with TRBD1 matching over 9 bases. The CDR3 is 17 amino acids. The V gene's germline CDR1 is LNHDA and CDR2 SQIVND (reference sequence). V shed 4 bases, J shed 3 bases, and the junction held 11 bases outside the gene matches. CDR3 amino acids: CASSTPGQGVRTDTQYF. The CDR3 DNA is TGTGCCAGTAGTACACCGGGACAGGGAGTTCGGACAGATACGCAGTATTTT.

The gene calls are TRBV20-1 and TRBJ2-7, with D possibly being TRBD1 (6 bases). The V end lost 3 bases, the J end lost 12 bases, and 15 bases lay between the germline ends. This CDR3 has 11 residues. CDR1 is DFQATT, CDR2 SNEGSKA, per germline (reference sequence). CDR3 in amino acids: CSASMGQGPYF. CDR3 nucleotide sequence: TGCAGTGCTAGCATGGGTCAGGGGCCGTACTTC.

The rearrangement joins TRBV12-5 to TRBJ2-2; D assignment may be TRBD1 or TRBD2 (5 bases each). Germline loops: CDR1 LGHNT, CDR2 FRNRAP. The CDR3 runs to 15 residues. V was pared by 5 bases and J by 1 base, with 11 bases between. CDR3 nucleotide sequence: TGTGCTAGTGGTACCGGGACCCTGAACACCGGGGAGCTGTTTTTT. This codes for CASGTGTLNTGELFF.

The V call is TRBV6-1, the J call TRBJ2-1; the D call may be TRBD1 or TRBD2 (5 bases each). Trimming took 9 bases from V and 7 from J, leaving 19 bases between them. CDR3 length: 14 amino acids. Germline V gene data show CDR1 as MNHNS and CDR2 as SASEGT. Here the CDR3 DNA reads TGTGCCAGTGGGGGACCCCTTGTTAGGAATGAGCAGTTCTTC. Its translation: CASGGPLVRNEQFF.

This chain's CDR3 is CASSLDPGTSYEQYF. In DNA form, the CDR3 reads TGTGCCAGCAGCTTGGATCCGGGGACCTCCTACGAGCAGTACTTC. The chain is built from TRBV5-4 and TRBJ2-7; D possibly matches TRBD1 or TRBD2 (5 bases each). V shed 0 bases and J shed 0 bases, with 10 bases lying between them. This CDR3 has 15 amino acids. In germline, CDR1 is SGHNT, CDR2 YYREEE (reference sequence). The variable domain in full, completed from reference TRBV5-4 and TRBJ2-7, reads ETGVTQSPTHLIKTRGQQVTLRCSSQSGHNTVSWYQQALGQGPQFIFQYYREEENGRGNFPPRFSGLQFPNYSSELNVNALELDDSALYLCASSLDPGTSYEQYFGPGTRLTVT.

The J gene is TRBJ1-1, the V gene TRBV5-4, with 8 bases identical to TRBD1. After removal of 4 bases from V and 4 bases from J, the junction contained 9 bases not matched to a gene. There are 15 residues in the CDR3. CDR1 is SGHNT, CDR2 YYREEE, per germline (reference sequence). The CDR3 DNA reads as TGTGCCAGCAGCCTGGTACAGGGGGGCGGCACTGAAGCTTTCTTT. It specifies CASSLVQGGGTEAFF.

The chain combines TRBV7-5 with TRBJ1-4; the table's TRBD1 call for D was not verified on the DNA. TRBV7-5 is described as a pseudogene. The CDR3 totals 17 residues. The CDR3 DNA reads as TGTGCCAGAAGCCTCGGATTCCCCCAGGCAACTAATGAAAAACTGTTTTTT. Its translation: CARSLGFPQATNEKLFF.

This chain connects TRBV6-6 to TRBJ2-7; D is unresolved. Looked up from germline, CDR1 is MNHNY and CDR2 is SVGAGI (reference sequence). V lost 0 bases to trimming and J lost 6 bases, with 9 bases between them. The CDR3 totals 13 residues. The CDR3 nucleotides are TGTGCCAGCAGTTACTCGGTAGGGTCCGAGCAGTACTTC. Residues: CASSYSVGSEQYF.

This clone was counted once. This chain links TRBV19 with TRBJ2-3, with 7 bases fitting TRBD2. V shed 6 bases, J shed 0 bases, and the junction held 3 bases outside the gene matches. The CDR3 runs 14 residues. CDR1 is LNHDA, CDR2 SQIVND, per germline (reference sequence). For the CDR3, the DNA is TGTGCCAGTAGGCCAGCGGGGAGCACAGATACGCAGTATTTT. It is translated as CASRPAGSTDTQYF. Full variable domain (missing parts from reference TRBV19 and TRBJ2-3): DGGITQSPKYLFRKEGQNVTLSCEQNLNHDAMYWYRQDPGQGLRLIYYSQIVNDFQKGDIAEGYSVSREKKESFPLTVTSAQKNPTAFYLCASRPAGSTDTQYFGPGTRLTVL.

This chain uses TRBV9 with TRBJ1-1, with D hard to call. V lost 0 bases, J lost 4 bases, and 10 bases lay in between. The CDR3 has 14 amino acids. Germline CDR1 SGDLS, CDR2 YYNGEE. The CDR3 is CASSVADGPTEAFF. Written as DNA, the CDR3 is TGTGCCAGCAGCGTAGCGGACGGGCCCACTGAAGCTTTCTTT.

The genes are TRBV7-3 and TRBJ2-5; weak D call: TRBD1 (6 bases). V was cut by 5 bases and J by 5 bases, with 21 bases left in between. The germline CDR1 and CDR2 sequences are SGHTA and FQGTGA. CDR3 length equals 16 residues. The CDR3 coding sequence is TGTGCCAGCAGCAAAACTGCCGGGACAAATTATGAGACCCAGTACTTC. Translated, it gives CASSKTAGTNYETQYF.

The chain employs TRBV14 and TRBJ1-2; D possibly corresponds to TRBD1 (5 bases). This CDR3 has 13 residues. From germline, CDR1 is SGHDN and CDR2 FVKESK. V was clipped by 4 bases and J by 1 base, with 7 bases between them. The CDR3 DNA is TGTGCCAGCAGCCTTGGACATAACTATGGCTACACCTTC. It codes for CASSLGHNYGYTF.

This clone showed up just once. The chain has TRBV25-1 and TRBJ2-3, with 9 positions matching TRBD2. Germline CDR1 is MGHDK and CDR2 is SYGVNS. This CDR3 region has 17 residues. Unmatched junction bases numbered 9, after V lost 4 bases and J lost 1 base. CDR3 residues: CASSVREGLGGTDTQYF. For the CDR3, the DNA is TGTGCCAGCAGTGTGCGGGAGGGCCTGGGGGGCACAGATACGCAGTATTTT.

The rearrangement uses TRBV6-5 and TRBJ1-5; D is undetermined. The V end lost 0 bases, the J end lost 5 bases, and 11 bases lay between the germline ends. From germline, CDR1 is MNHEY and CDR2 SVGAGI. The CDR3 spans 15 residues. The CDR3 loop is CASSYSRQHDQPQHF. The CDR3 DNA reads as TGTGCCAGCAGTTACTCGCGGCAGCATGATCAGCCCCAGCATTTT.

V and J are TRBV7-9 and TRBJ2-6; weak D call: TRBD2 (5 bases). Germline values: CDR1 SEHNR, CDR2 FQNEAQ (reference sequence). This CDR3 contains 15 residues. V lost 2 bases to trimming and J lost 1 base, with 6 bases between them. The CDR3 region is CASSLRTSGANVLTF. The CDR3 DNA reads TGTGCCAGCAGCTTAAGGACTTCTGGGGCCAACGTCCTGACTTTC.

This clone was detected ten times or more. The rearrangement uses TRBV2 and TRBJ1-2; 11 bases are a match to TRBD1. This CDR3 region has 13 residues. The V and J ends lost 10 bases and 8 bases, in that order; junction bases with no gene match: 9. Germline CDR1 reads SNHLY; CDR2 reads FYNNEI. The DNA for the CDR3 is TGTGCCACCCAGGGACAGGGGGTTGAAGGCTACACCTTC. It codes for CATQGQGVEGYTF.

V usage is TRBV6-1 and J usage is TRBJ2-7, with D unresolved. Germline CDR1 and CDR2: MNHNS and SASEGT. With 2 bases removed from V and 6 bases from J, the gap between germline ends came to 8 bases. This CDR3 has 12 amino acids. CDR3 nucleotide sequence: TGTGCCAGCAGTGAATCGAAGATCGAGCAGTACTTC. The encoded protein is CASSESKIEQYF.

The chain links TRBV13 to TRBJ2-7; TRBD2 matches 12 bases. This CDR3 spans 14 amino acids. With V trimmed by 5 bases and J by 3 bases, 2 bases remained unmatched. Germline CDR1 PRHDT, CDR2 FYEKMQ (reference sequence). CDR3 bases: TGTGCCAGCAGCCTGACTAGCGGGAGCTACGAGCAGTACTTC. Translating it yields CASSLTSGSYEQYF.

The chain uses TRBV11-1 and TRBJ1-5, with D unclear. CDR1 is SGHAT and CDR2 is FQDESV in the germline V gene (reference sequence). The V end lost 1 base, the J end lost 5 bases, and 6 bases lay between the germline ends. This CDR3 has 13 residues. The CDR3 region is CASSLGGYQPQHF. CDR3 DNA sequence: TGTGCCAGCAGCTTAGGCGGGTATCAGCCCCAGCATTTT.

V is TRBV11-1 and J is TRBJ2-1; the D gene is possibly TRBD2 (5 bases). The CDR3 contains 16 residues. Trimming took 5 bases from V and 2 from J, leaving 16 bases between them. Germline CDR1 and CDR2: SGHAT and FQDESV (reference sequence). Here the CDR3 DNA reads TGTGCCAGCAGCCGCAGCGGAGCAGTCACCTACAATGAGCAGTTCTTC. This codes for CASSRSGAVTYNEQFF.

The chain links TRBV30 to TRBJ1-2; maybe TRBD1 (6 bases). Trimming removed 3 bases at V and 4 bases at J, with 18 bases between. The CDR3 runs to 15 residues. Germline V lookup: CDR1 GTSNPN, CDR2 SVGIG (reference sequence). The CDR3 nucleotides read TGTGCCTGGAGAGCCACAGGGTCCCCGTCCTATGGCTACACCTTC. As protein: CAWRATGSPSYGYTF.

This clone appeared a few times. The chain joins TRBV9 to TRBJ2-7; D is ambiguous. Per germline, CDR1 SGDLS and CDR2 YYNGEE. This CDR3 has 14 residues. Trimming stripped 0 bases from V and 0 bases from J, with 7 bases between. For the CDR3, the DNA is TGTGCCAGCAGCGTAGTCGGTAGCTCCTACGAGCAGTACTTC. This gives the protein CASSVVGSSYEQYF.